This entry features one T cell receptor (beta chain) sequence. Antigen unknown. The entry originates in a study of beta chain features in type 1 diabetes. Study conclusions and caveats: The naive, central memory and Treg TCRB repertoires looked more alike in patients than they did in healthy donors. For TCRB rearrangement, an influence of HLA type remained unresolved here. Whatever favoring of shorter templates PCR might show would apply equally to patients and controls.

Expressed TCRB transcripts got sequenced, as all isolated RNA was reverse transcribed. Naive, central memory and regulatory T cell samples averaged around 4 million immunoSEQ reads each. This table comes from immunoSEQ multiplex PCR, and its TCRdb copy is limited to in-frame clones, with some not included. The data hold under 450,000 clones, with about 15% observed a single time. This clonotype was obtained from a man aged 25 to 40 in good health. The sample was naive CD4+ T cells from blood.

The CDR3 DNA is TGTGCCAGCAGCCGCCGTGTGGATACGCAGTATTTT. Translating it yields CASSRRVDTQYF. The chain recombines TRBV7-2 with TRBJ2-3, with D hard to call. From germline, CDR1 is SGHTA and CDR2 FQGNSA. V was shortened by 5 bases and J by 6 bases, with 9 bases between the two germline ends. This CDR3 has 12 residues.